This T cell receptor beta chain appears in the sequencing data of a study of PD-1 blockade in mismatch repair-deficient tumors. Study context: Patients had over 10 mismatch repair-deficient cancer types, all previously treated and progressing.

Clones were read by immunoSEQ multiplex PCR, and TCRdb kept only the in-frame ones, dropping some. The table includes more than 15,000 clones, about 80% detected once. PCR or immunohistochemistry showed mismatch repair deficiency in every enrolled patient. This clonotype was obtained from an adult with mismatch repair-deficient cancer. This specimen was PBMCs, taken 4 weeks after starting pembrolizumab.

The CDR3 DNA reads as TGTGCCAGCAGTTTAACGGCAGGGGTTTATGGCTACACCTTC. Its translation is CASSLTAGVYGYTF. V is TRBV27 and J is TRBJ1-2, with D tentatively TRBD1 (6 bases). V lost 2 bases to trimming and J lost 5 bases, with 12 bases between them. The CDR3 has 14 residues. Germline values: CDR1 MNHEY, CDR2 SMNVEV (reference sequence).